This T cell receptor beta chain was sequenced in a study of cytomegalovirus exposure and HLA in healthy donors. Whole-study findings and limits: In the 130 or so validation repertoires, a later analysis found that first-cohort TCR clusters tended to co-occur. As confirmed in vitro, a few CMV-associated chains were specific for CMV antigens.

Using immunoSEQ multiplex PCR, the repertoire was profiled, and TCRdb retains in-frame clones only, with some absent. The data contain about 340,000 clones, 86% of them singletons. For this clone: Antigen unknown.

The CDR3 is 14 amino acids. Trimming took 7 bases from V and 0 from J; bases not matched to a gene: 5. Germline V gene sequence: CDR1 LNHDA, CDR2 SQIVND (reference sequence). J is TRBJ1-2 and V is TRBV19, with 7 positions matching TRBD1. What was sequenced was PBMCs. This receptor was identified in a woman under 30 in good health and CMV-seronegative. CDR3 sequence: CASKDRDTNYGYTF. DNA for the CDR3: TGTGCCAGTAAAGACAGGGATACTAACTATGGCTACACCTTC.